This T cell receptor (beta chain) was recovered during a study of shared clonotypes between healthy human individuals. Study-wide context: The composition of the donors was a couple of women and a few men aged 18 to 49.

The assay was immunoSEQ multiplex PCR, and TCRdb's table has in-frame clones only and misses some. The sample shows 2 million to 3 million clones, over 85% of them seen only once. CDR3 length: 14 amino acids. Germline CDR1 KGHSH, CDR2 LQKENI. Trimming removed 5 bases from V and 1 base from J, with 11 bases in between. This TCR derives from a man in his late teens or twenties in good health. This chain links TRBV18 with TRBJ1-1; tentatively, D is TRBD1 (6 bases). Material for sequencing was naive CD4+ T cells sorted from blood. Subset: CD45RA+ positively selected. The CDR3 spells CASSSLQGNTEAFF. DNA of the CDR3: TGTGCCAGCTCATCTTTACAGGGGAACACTGAAGCTTTCTTT.